This T cell receptor beta chain was observed in a study of high-grade serous ovarian cancer treatment subgroups. Overall study context: Mean per sample: around 14,000 reads, around 7,300 unique TCR beta rearrangements.

With 3 bases clipped from V and 5 bases from J, the junction kept 2 bases outside the gene matches. The CDR3 runs to 14 residues. Germline lookup yields CDR1 SEHNR and CDR2 FQNEAQ (reference sequence). The table came from immunoSEQ multiplex PCR; TCRdb's copy has only in-frame clones and leaves some out. The table has some 840 clones, over 70% seen once; the top ten hold more than 15%. Tumor samples were taken before definitive surgery or chemotherapy. The rearrangement joins TRBV7-9 to TRBJ2-3; TRBD1 aligns across 10 bases. The sequence derives from a human donor with high-grade serous ovarian cancer. The specimen was tumor tissue. DNA of the CDR3: TGTGCCAGCAGCTTCGGACAGGGGGGAGATACGCAGTATTTT. It specifies CASSFGQGGDTQYF.